This entry concerns a single T cell receptor (beta chain). Its target is unknown. Cells designated naive CD8 were CD45RO-negative and were positively selected for CCR7, with terminally differentiated effector memory CD45RA+ cells excluded. The CDR3 has 14 amino acids. CDR1 is SGHTA and CDR2 is FQGNSA in the germline V gene. V gave up 6 bases and J gave up 6 bases; unmatched junction bases: 11. DNA at about 0.2 ug, 25,000 to 35,000 T cell genomes, went into sorted-subset replicate PCRs. Clones were read by immunoSEQ multiplex PCR, and TCRdb kept only the in-frame ones, dropping some. Of 2 million to 2.5 million clones in the sample, 85% to 95% were seen once. These data originate in a study of shared clonotypes between healthy human individuals. Study-level background: A donor's plate count was three for CD4 naive and three for CD4 memory; CD8 naive had two and CD8 memory one. Study-wide points: Naive subsets typically showed greater estimated richness than memory subsets.

The specimen sequenced was naive CD8+ T cells from PBMCs. This clonotype originated in a man aged 18 to 30 in good health. Some clones in this sample may be carry-over from other donors' samples. V gene TRBV7-2 combines with J gene TRBJ2-7, with 7 bases matching TRBD2. The CDR3 DNA is TGTGCCAGCAGGTCCCCTGGGGGGGGAGTCGAGCAGTACTTC. This encodes CASRSPGGGVEQYF.